Sequencing of this TCR beta chain was carried out in a study of PD-1 blockade in classical Hodgkin lymphoma. About the research overall: Patients were treated with nivolumab at 3 mg/kg, and this was given intravenously every 2 weeks.

The sample's time point: cycle 4 day 1 (C4D1), after 6 weeks of nivolumab. Every patient relapsed after autologous stem cell transplantation, and brentuximab vedotin exposure varied. V was shortened by 2 bases and J by 0 bases, with 13 bases between the two germline ends. The CDR3 is 16 amino acids. CDR1 SEHNR and CDR2 FQNEAQ come from the germline V gene (reference sequence). The table came from immunoSEQ multiplex PCR; TCRdb's copy has only in-frame clones and leaves some out. The repertoire holds about 33,000 clones, with about 72% as singletons. The TCR sequence derives from a human donor with classical Hodgkin lymphoma. This chain uses TRBV7-9 with TRBJ1-2; the D is unclear. Sequencing used peripheral blood mononuclear cells (PBMCs), obtained before the fourth cycle of nivolumab. The CDR3 here is CASSLLSGGSNYGYTF. The CDR3 region has the DNA TGTGCCAGCAGCTTACTAAGCGGCGGTTCTAACTATGGCTACACCTTC.